One and the same sample provided the 29 T cell receptor beta chains below, sequenced in a study of blood T cell repertoires in COVID-19. Profiled with immunoSEQ multiplex PCR; TCRdb holds only in-frame clones, not every one. Altogether around 250,000 clones are present, 91% being singletons, with the ten largest covering 1% to 1.5%. Material: PBMCs or T cells enriched from blood (not recorded which). The receptors originated from a human donor in a cohort exposed to, infected with or recovered from COVID-19 (not recorded which). The donor label of this sample is uncertain.

The CDR3 protein is CASSDGMGQFF. DNA for the CDR3: TGTGCCAGCAGTGACGGGATGGGACAGTTCTTC. V is TRBV6-1 and J is TRBJ2-1; weak D call: TRBD2 (5 bases). With 3 bases removed from V and 13 bases from J, the gap between germline ends came to 10 bases. The CDR3 runs 11 residues. Germline V gene sequence: CDR1 MNHNS, CDR2 SASEGT.

The V and J genes are TRBV18 and TRBJ2-1; TRBD1 aligns across 12 bases. Per germline, CDR1 KGHSH and CDR2 LQKENI. The CDR3 covers 15 residues. V lost 0 bases and J lost 8; bases outside the gene matches: 2. CDR3 sequence: CASSPPGQGAYEQFF. CDR3 nucleotide sequence: TGTGCCAGCTCACCACCGGGACAGGGGGCATATGAGCAGTTCTTC.

This sequence joins TRBV5-1 and TRBJ1-1; possible D gene TRBD1, 6 bases. Germline-derived CDR1 and CDR2 are SGHRS and YFSETQ. The V end was cut by 0 bases, the J end by 11 bases, with 11 bases between. The CDR3 is made up of 12 amino acids. Written as DNA, the CDR3 is TGCGCCAGCAGCTTGGCGACAGGTCGCGCTTTCTTT. This codes for CASSLATGRAFF.

This clone was detected once. The V call is TRBV4-1, the J call TRBJ1-5; D not resolved. Trimming removed 0 bases at V and 3 bases at J, with 15 bases between. Germline V CDR1 and CDR2: MGHRA, YSYEKL. The CDR3 has 17 amino acids. The CDR3 protein is CASSQDRFGLDNQPQHF. In DNA, the CDR3 is TGCGCCAGCAGCCAAGATAGGTTCGGGTTGGACAATCAGCCCCAGCATTTT.

This rearrangement joins TRBV30 to TRBJ1-5; 7 bases match TRBD1. Germline CDR1 reads GTSNPN; CDR2 reads SVGIG (reference sequence). V was pared by 2 bases and J by 0 bases, with 4 bases of the junction left unmatched. This CDR3 comprises 15 residues. CDR3: CAWSRGRGSNQPQHF. CDR3 sequence (DNA): TGTGCCTGGAGTAGGGGGCGAGGTAGCAATCAGCCCCAGCATTTT. Based on the CDR3 plus reference TRBV30 and TRBJ1-5, the full variable domain is SQTIHQWPATLVQPVGSPLSLECTVEGTSNPNLYWYRQAAGRGLQLLFYSVGIGQISSEVPQNLSASRPQDRQFILSSKKLLLSDSGFYLCAWSRGRGSNQPQHFGDGTRLSIL.

The genes are TRBV19 and TRBJ1-5, with TRBD1 matching over 7 bases. V gave up 5 bases and J gave up 3 bases; unmatched junction bases: 4. This CDR3 has 14 amino acids. The germline V gene encodes CDR1 LNHDA and CDR2 SQIVND (reference sequence). The CDR3 nucleotides are TGTGCCAGTAGTCGGGGACAGTCCAATCAGCCCCAGCATTTT. Its translation is CASSRGQSNQPQHF.

This chain joins TRBV9 and TRBJ2-7; 9 bases line up with TRBD2. This CDR3 is built from 15 residues. Germline V CDR1 and CDR2: SGDLS, YYNGEE. Unmatched junction bases numbered 8, after V lost 4 bases and J lost 3 bases. The CDR3 loop is CASSLYSGGLYEQYF. The CDR3 DNA reads TGTGCCAGCAGCCTCTATAGCGGGGGCCTCTACGAGCAGTACTTC.

The V call is TRBV19, the J call TRBJ2-2; D perhaps matches TRBD1 (6 bases). Trimming removed 6 bases from V and 4 bases from J, with 12 bases in between. This CDR3 contains 14 residues. CDR1 and CDR2 from the germline V gene are LNHDA and SQIVND (reference sequence). Here the CDR3 DNA reads TGTGCCAGTAGAGGGGGTGGGAGCACCGGGGAGCTGTTTTTT. Its translation: CASRGGGSTGELFF.

The chain combines TRBV30 with TRBJ2-1; D is perhaps TRBD2 (7 bases). Trimming stripped 2 bases from V and 11 bases from J, with 13 bases between. The CDR3 covers 12 residues. Germline CDR1 and CDR2: GTSNPN and SVGIG (reference sequence). This chain's CDR3 is CAWSQGTTKQFF. CDR3 DNA sequence: TGTGCCTGGAGTCAGGGGACTACCAAGCAGTTCTTC.

The rearrangement joins TRBV11-2 to TRBJ2-5; 12 positions match TRBD2. The CDR3 loop spans 16 amino acids. The V gene end was trimmed by 1 base and the J gene end by 2 bases; junction bases not matched to a gene: 2. Germline CDR1 and CDR2: SGHAT and FQNNGV. Here the CDR3 DNA reads TGTGCCAGCAGCTTAGTGACTAGCGGGGGTCAAGAGACCCAGTACTTC. This codes for CASSLVTSGGQETQYF.

The chain is built from TRBV5-1 and TRBJ2-7; the match to TRBD1 covers 7 bases. With 2 bases clipped from V and 7 bases from J, the junction kept 12 bases outside the gene matches. This CDR3 is 15 amino acids long. The germline V gene encodes CDR1 SGHRS and CDR2 YFSETQ. The DNA of the CDR3 is TGCGCCAGCAGCTTACGGGACAGTAAAACGGGGGAGCAGTACTTC. Protein product: CASSLRDSKTGEQYF.

V gene TRBV6-1 combines with J gene TRBJ1-5; no definite D call. This CDR3 region has 15 residues. Looked up from germline, CDR1 is MNHNS and CDR2 is SASEGT. V lost 0 bases to trimming and J lost 5 bases, with 11 bases between them. The CDR3 sequence is CASSEALGSYQPQHF. DNA of the CDR3: TGTGCCAGCAGTGAAGCGCTGGGGAGCTATCAGCCCCAGCATTTT.

Written as DNA, the CDR3 is TGTGCCAGCAGTCCTGGACTAGCGGGGGAGCAGTACTTC. Translating gives CASSPGLAGEQYF. This chain connects TRBV7-9 to TRBJ2-7; TRBD2 matches 12 bases. CDR1 and CDR2 from the germline V gene are SEHNR and FQNEAQ (reference sequence). V was pared by 6 bases and J by 7 bases, with 4 bases of the junction left unmatched. CDR3 length: 13 amino acids.

The chain combines TRBV3-1 (or the pseudogene TRBV3-2) with TRBJ2-3; unclear D gene. CDR1 and CDR2 (germline): LGHDT, YNNKEL (reference sequence). The germline V and J ends were trimmed by 4 bases and 9 bases, with 11 bases remaining between them. The CDR3 has 12 residues. CDR3 coding DNA: TGTGCCAGCAGCCCCTCAACGGTCACGCAGTATTTT. This encodes CASSPSTVTQYF.

This clone has a handful of counts. The chain uses TRBV18 and TRBJ1-4; 8 bases agree with TRBD1. V was pared by 6 bases and J by 6 bases, with 6 bases of the junction left unmatched. Germline assignment: CDR1 KGHSH and CDR2 LQKENI. There are 14 residues in the CDR3. The DNA for the CDR3 is TGTGCCAGCTCTGGACAGGGAAGAGATGAAAAACTGTTTTTT. Protein product: CASSGQGRDEKLFF. Using reference TRBV18 and TRBJ1-4 for the parts outside the CDR3, the full variable domain is NAGVMQNPRHLVRRRGQEARLRCSPMKGHSHVYWYRQLPEEGLKFMVYLQKENIIDESGMPKERFSAEFPKEGPSILRIQQVVRGDSAAYFCASSGQGRDEKLFFGSGTQLSVL.

This chain links TRBV5-1 with TRBJ2-3; TRBD1 aligns across 8 bases. Per the germline V gene, CDR1 is SGHRS and CDR2 is YFSETQ. This CDR3 spans 13 amino acids. V shed 4 bases and J 7 bases; nucleotides not matched to a gene: 5. The CDR3 sequence: CASSPGQGYTQYF. The CDR3 DNA reads TGCGCCAGCAGCCCTGGACAGGGCTATACGCAGTATTTT.

The chain has TRBV4-1 and TRBJ1-3; D is undetermined. Germline CDR1 reads MGHRA; CDR2 reads YSYEKL. V was shortened by 1 base and J by 0 bases, with 10 bases between the two germline ends. The CDR3 is 16 residues long. The CDR3 is CASSQGAPYSGNTIYF. The DNA of the CDR3 is TGCGCCAGCAGCCAAGGGGCCCCATACTCTGGAAACACCATATATTTT.

CDR3 region: CASSLGGGGTEAFF. The CDR3 DNA sequence: TGTGCCAGCAGCTTAGGGGGAGGGGGCACTGAAGCTTTCTTT. The chain has TRBV7-3 and TRBJ1-1; perhaps TRBD1 as D (6 bases). CDR3 length: 14 residues. V was trimmed by 2 bases and J by 4 bases, leaving 11 bases between them. Germline V gene sequence: CDR1 SGHTA, CDR2 FQGTGA.

This chain links TRBV7-2 with TRBJ2-4, with 10 bases fitting TRBD2. The CDR3 loop spans 15 amino acids. Germline CDR1 is SGHTA and CDR2 is FQGNSA. J lost 6 bases, V lost 3 bases, and 5 bases had no gene match. This chain's CDR3 is CASSFLGLAANIQYF. The CDR3 nucleotides read TGTGCCAGCAGCTTCCTCGGACTAGCGGCAAACATTCAGTACTTC.

The chain uses TRBV12-5 and TRBJ1-1, with D hard to call. Trimming stripped 1 base from V and 3 bases from J, with 9 bases between. This CDR3 region has 14 residues. The V gene's germline CDR1 is LGHNT and CDR2 FRNRAP. CDR3 nucleotides: TGTGCTAGTGGTTTGGGAGGGAGAGACACTGAAGCTTTCTTT. It encodes CASGLGGRDTEAFF.

DNA for the CDR3: TGTGCCAGCAGCCCCCCGGGGAACACCGGGGAGCTGTTTTTT. It codes for CASSPPGNTGELFF. V and J are TRBV7-9 and TRBJ2-2; D is uncertain. Trimming took off 5 bases at V and 1 base at J, with 8 bases between the two ends. The CDR3 sequence is 14 residues long. CDR1 and CDR2 from the germline V gene are SEHNR and FQNEAQ (reference sequence).

V and J are TRBV6-4 and TRBJ2-1; 8 bases agree with TRBD2. The length of the CDR3 is 16 residues. V lost 1 base to trimming and J lost 0 bases; unmatched junction nucleotides: 2. Germline CDR1 is MRHNA and CDR2 is SNTAGT. CDR3 DNA: TGTGCCAGCAGTGACTTCGGGGGGGCCTCCTACAATGAGCAGTTCTTC. As protein: CASSDFGGASYNEQFF.

The chain employs TRBV2 and TRBJ1-2; no clear D. The CDR3 covers 13 residues. Trimming removed 4 bases from V and 0 bases from J, with 6 bases in between. Germline loops: CDR1 SNHLY, CDR2 FYNNEI. CDR3 sequence (DNA): TGTGCCAGCAGTGGAGGGACTAACTATGGCTACACCTTC. It specifies CASSGGTNYGYTF.

This clone was picked up one time. The rearrangement links TRBV18 to TRBJ1-4; 7 bases fit TRBD1. This CDR3 spans 14 amino acids. The junction had 6 bases not matched to a gene; V was cut back by 4 bases and J by 7 bases. Looked up from germline, CDR1 is KGHSH and CDR2 is LQKENI. In nucleotides, the CDR3 is TGTGCCAGCTCACAACAGGGGAAGGGTGAAAAACTGTTTTTT. Its translation: CASSQQGKGEKLFF.

The J gene is TRBJ1-4, the V gene TRBV10-3, with TRBD1 matching over 10 bases. Unmatched junction bases numbered 7, after V lost 4 bases and J lost 8 bases. Germline V lookup: CDR1 ENHRY, CDR2 SYGVKD. The CDR3 consists of 15 residues. CDR3 sequence (DNA): TGTGCCATCAGTGCCGGGACAGGGGATAAGGAAAAACTGTTTTTT. Residues: CAISAGTGDKEKLFF.

Comment on this clone: Other nucleotide sequences in the sample specify the same CDR3. The rearrangement joins TRBV19 to TRBJ1-4, with 9 bases that match TRBD1. CDR3 length equals 13 residues. Germline V gene data show CDR1 as LNHDA and CDR2 as SQIVND (reference sequence). Trimming cost V 4 bases and J 8 bases; bases outside gene matches: 2. DNA of the CDR3: TGTGCCAGTAGTAGACAGGGGGGGGAAAAACTGTTTTTT. Amino acids: CASSRQGGEKLFF.

V usage is TRBV18 and J usage is TRBJ1-5; possible D gene TRBD1, 5 bases. CDR3 length equals 14 residues. CDR1 and CDR2 from the germline V gene are KGHSH and LQKENI. V lost 5 bases to trimming and J lost 6 bases, with 14 bases between them. The CDR3 is CASSARGEGQPQHF. CDR3 sequence (DNA): TGTGCCAGCTCAGCCCGGGGGGAGGGTCAGCCCCAGCATTTT.

This clone was seen a few times. Distinct nucleotide sequences in the sample also encode this CDR3. The chain combines TRBV7-2 with TRBJ1-5, with 7 bases fitting TRBD1. Germline V gene data show CDR1 as SGHTA and CDR2 as FQGNSA. The CDR3 runs 13 residues. V shed 5 bases and J 5 bases; nucleotides not matched to a gene: 3. The DNA of the CDR3 is TGTGCCAGCAGCATCAGGGGGGATCAGCCCCAGCATTTT. It encodes CASSIRGDQPQHF.

V and J are TRBV5-4 and TRBJ2-3; D remains unclear. The V gene lost 2 bases and the J gene lost 4 bases, with 17 bases spanning the gap. CDR1 and CDR2 from the germline V gene are SGHNT and YYREEE (reference sequence). The CDR3 runs to 16 residues. The DNA for the CDR3 is TGTGCCAGCAGCTTTTCTCGCTCCTCCTCGGCAGATACGCAGTATTTT. It encodes CASSFSRSSSADTQYF.